This T cell receptor (beta chain) is from a study of blood T cell repertoires in COVID-19. Study context: Samples representing acute and convalescent COVID-19 were sourced from the United States, Italy and Spain.

Germline values: CDR1 SGHNT, CDR2 YYREEE (reference sequence). V shed 5 bases, J shed 13 bases, and the junction held 9 bases outside the gene matches. The CDR3 has 13 amino acids. TCRdb's table, derived via immunoSEQ multiplex PCR, lists solely in-frame clones and lacks some. This table has approximately 480,000 clones, around 90% appearing once. This clone appeared a single time. Two negative PCRs, clearance, or symptom resolution had been documented for recovered Cohort 3 donors. J is TRBJ2-1 and V is TRBV5-4; TRBD1 matches 10 bases. This TCR was sampled from a woman younger than 35 who had recovered from COVID-19. Material for sequencing was PBMCs or T cells enriched from blood (not recorded which). The CDR3: CASSRGTGDEQFF. In DNA, the CDR3 is TGTGCCAGCAGTCGAGGGACAGGGGACGAACAGTTCTTC.